These 7 T cell receptor beta chains were all obtained from the same sample, sequenced in a study of CD8 T cells in Susac syndrome. RNA was extracted with the RNeasy kit, and a quantity of roughly 0.5 to 1 ug was reverse transcribed using random hexamers. TCRdb processed the immunoSEQ multiplex PCR reads anew with MiXCR; each CDR3 protein has one entry. The sample includes under 150,000 distinct CDR3 sequences, 94% of them seen just once. Input material: CD8+ T cells from PBMCs. These receptors all come from a human donor in good health.

This chain uses TRBV4-3 with TRBJ2-1; TRBD2 aligns across 10 bases. CDR3 length: 17 amino acids. Trimming took 2 bases from V and 7 from J; bases not matched to a gene: 11. From germline, CDR1 is LGHNA and CDR2 YSLEER. The CDR3 DNA is TGCGCCAGCAGCCAAACCAGCGGGAGGGCCGGGCGGAATGAGCAGTTCTTC. Translation: CASSQTSGRAGRNEQFF.

The V and J genes are TRBV3-1 and TRBJ1-5; D not resolved. Trimming left V 4 bases short and J 7 bases short, with 11 bases between. The CDR3 extends over 13 amino acids. From germline, CDR1 is LGHDT and CDR2 YNNKEL (reference sequence). As DNA, the CDR3 is TGTGCCAGCAGCCGCGACGTAGGGCAGCCCCAGCATTTT. Amino acids: CASSRDVGQPQHF.

The V gene is TRBV3-1, the J gene TRBJ2-3; D assignment may be TRBD1 or TRBD2 (5 bases each). The CDR3 has 16 residues. Germline CDR1 reads LGHDT; CDR2 reads YNNKEL (reference sequence). V dropped 0 bases and J dropped 7 bases, with 17 bases sitting between them. The CDR3 sequence is CASSQDGGRRLNTQYF. The CDR3 DNA sequence: TGTGCCAGCAGCCAAGATGGGGGTAGGAGATTGAATACGCAGTATTTT.

The rearrangement links TRBV29-1 to TRBJ2-7; TRBD2 agrees at 7 bases. V trimming: 2 bases; J trimming: 2 bases; junction bases outside the gene matches: 9. The germline V gene has CDR1 SQVTM and CDR2 ANQGSEA. CDR3 length equals 15 residues. The CDR3 here is CSVEYGLREPYEQYF. CDR3 coding DNA: TGCAGCGTTGAATATGGTTTGCGGGAGCCCTACGAGCAGTACTTC.

The V gene is TRBV29-1, the J gene TRBJ2-1; no definite D call. Germline CDR1 is SQVTM and CDR2 is ANQGSEA. V lost 5 bases to trimming and J lost 10 bases, with 12 bases between them. CDR3 length equals 11 residues. CDR3 region: CSVLNRPEQFF. For the CDR3, the DNA is TGCAGCGTTCTTAACAGACCCGAGCAGTTCTTC.

This chain links TRBV7-9 with TRBJ1-5; 8 bases are shared with TRBD1. The CDR3 has 14 residues. Germline V CDR1 and CDR2: SEHNR, FQNEAQ (reference sequence). Trimming removed 6 bases from V and 4 bases from J; junction bases left unmatched: 5. CDR3 DNA sequence: TGTGCCAGCAGTTACGACAGGGGAAATCAGCCCCAGCATTTT. Its protein product is CASSYDRGNQPQHF.

The V and J genes are TRBV12-5 and TRBJ2-7; D is possibly TRBD1 or TRBD2 (5 bases each). V lost 8 bases to trimming and J lost 9 bases, with 17 bases between them. Germline values: CDR1 LGHNT, CDR2 FRNRAP. The CDR3 consists of 12 residues. The CDR3 reads CASLGEREGQYF. The CDR3, as DNA: TGTGCTAGTTTAGGGGAGAGGGAAGGGCAGTACTTC.